Sequencing of this TCR beta chain was carried out in a study of T cell repertoires in aging, cancer and after chemotherapy. About the study: Roughly 8.9 million TCR reads were in the whole dataset.

Study conclusions and caveats: Compared with age-matched healthy donors, untreated hematological or solid cancer patients showed higher blood TCR clonality. In cancer patients, declining TCR diversity with age involved lost richness and lost evenness.

Amplification of TCR beta used genomic DNA extracted from peripheral blood. Concerning this clonotype: The antigen is undetermined.

TRB rearrangements spanning V, D and J were amplified using mixed TRB-A/B primers. Using its own MiXCR run on the multiplex PCR reads, TCRdb lists one record per CDR3 protein. The sample contains 10,000 to 15,000 distinct CDR3 sequences, roughly 35% of which appear only once. Material: blood. The TCR comes from a human donor in good health. The donor label of this sample is uncertain.

CDR3 nucleotide sequence: TGTGCCAGCTCACCACTCATATTAACTGGCGGCACAGATACGCAGTATTTT. Its protein is CASSPLILTGGTDTQYF. J is TRBJ2-3 and V is TRBV18; D uncertain. The V end was cut by 1 base, the J end by 1 base, with 15 bases between. Germline CDR1 and CDR2: KGHSH and LQKENI. The CDR3 runs 17 residues.